Detailed here is one T cell receptor beta chain. This CDR3 comprises 14 residues. Trimming removed 2 bases from V and 8 bases from J, with 13 bases in between. In germline, CDR1 is LGHNA, CDR2 YSLEER. The source of the sample is a study of control samples from healthy donors and cancer patients. Libraries were prepared by immunoSEQ multiplex PCR; TCRdb keeps only in-frame clonotypes and omits some of them. The sample consists of over 150,000 clones, approximately 94% of them appearing once. The rearrangement joins TRBV4-3 to TRBJ2-1; possibly TRBD1 or TRBD2 for D (5 bases each). This sequence was found in a woman in her late teens or twenties in good health. The sequenced material came from blood. The CDR3: CASSQFHRDDEQFF. CDR3 bases: TGCGCCAGCAGCCAATTTCACCGGGACGATGAGCAGTTCTTC.